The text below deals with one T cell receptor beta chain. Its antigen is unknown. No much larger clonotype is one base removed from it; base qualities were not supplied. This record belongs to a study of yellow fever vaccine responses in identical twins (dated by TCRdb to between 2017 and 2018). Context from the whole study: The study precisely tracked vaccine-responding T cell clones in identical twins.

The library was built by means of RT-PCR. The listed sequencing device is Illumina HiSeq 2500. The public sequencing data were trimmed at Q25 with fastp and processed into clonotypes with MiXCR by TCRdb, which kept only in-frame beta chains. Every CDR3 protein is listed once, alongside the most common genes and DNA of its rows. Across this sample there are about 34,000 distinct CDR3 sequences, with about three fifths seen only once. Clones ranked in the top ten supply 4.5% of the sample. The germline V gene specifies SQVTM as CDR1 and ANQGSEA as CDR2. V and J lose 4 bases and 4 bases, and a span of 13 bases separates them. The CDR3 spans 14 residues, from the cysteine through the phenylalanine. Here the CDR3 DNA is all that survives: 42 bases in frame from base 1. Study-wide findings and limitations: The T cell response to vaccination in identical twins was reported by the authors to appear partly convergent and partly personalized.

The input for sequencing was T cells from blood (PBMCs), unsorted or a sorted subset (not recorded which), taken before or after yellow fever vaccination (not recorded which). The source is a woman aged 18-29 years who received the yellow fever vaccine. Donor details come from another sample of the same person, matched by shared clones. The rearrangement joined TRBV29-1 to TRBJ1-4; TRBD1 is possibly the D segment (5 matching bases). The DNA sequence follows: TGCAGCGTTGGTGAAGGACAACTTAATGAAAAACTGTTTTTT. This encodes CSVGEGQLNEKLFF.